Listed below are T cell receptor beta chains from one sample, sequenced in a study of blood T cells in healthy people across ages. TCRdb processed the 5' RACE reads anew with MiXCR; each CDR3 protein has one entry. The data show about 1.5 million distinct CDR3 sequences, 35% to 45% seen once. The sequencing sample was made of blood. These receptors originate from a woman between 18 and 29 years old in good health. Each CDR3 is given with its conserved first and last residue. The D gene is left open where the match is weak. Size is omitted from some rows. Given values are once, few, many or a class for expanded clones.

abundance,j_gene,d_gene,v_gene,CDR3nt,CDR3aa
NA,TRBJ1-4,NA,TRBV20-1,TGCAGTGCCACAGGACAGTGGAATGATAATGAAAAACTGTTTTTT,CSATGQWNDNEKLFF
NA,TRBJ2-7,NA,TRBV11-1,TGTGCCAGCAGCTCCTCAGACTCACGTGAGCAGTACTTC,CASSSSDSREQYF
NA,TRBJ2-1,TRBD2,TRBV7-6,TGTGCCAGCAGCTCGGGACTAGACTTTGGTGAGCAGTTCTTC,CASSSGLDFGEQFF
few,TRBJ1-2,NA,TRBV6-5,TGTGCCAGCAGTTACTCGAATCGAAATAGGGAAGGTGGCTACACCTTC,CASSYSNRNREGGYTF
NA,TRBJ2-1,TRBD2,TRBV4-1,TGCGCCAGCAGCCCCGGACTAGCGGCTAGATCCTACAATGAGCAGTTCTTC,CASSPGLAARSYNEQFF
few,TRBJ2-3,NA,TRBV7-2,TGTGCCAGCAGCCCCAGACTAGGAAAGGGCACAGATACGCAGTATTTT,CASSPRLGKGTDTQYF
NA,TRBJ2-1,TRBD2,TRBV12-3/TRBV12-4,TGTGCCAGCAGTCCTCGGACTAGCGGGAGAATGGGGCATGAGCAGTTCTTC,CASSPRTSGRMGHEQFF
NA,TRBJ2-1,TRBD2,TRBV20-1,TGCAGTGCTAGAGACAGGGGACTAGCGAAGGTTGAGCAGTTCTTC,CSARDRGLAKVEQFF
NA,TRBJ1-1,NA,TRBV25-1,TGTGCCAGGATGGGACCCCACCCGAACGCTGAAGCTTTCTTT,CARMGPHPNAEAFF
many,TRBJ2-1,TRBD2,TRBV27,TGTGCCAGCAGCCCCGGGACTAGCTCCTACAATGAGCAGTTCTTC,CASSPGTSSYNEQFF
many,TRBJ2-7,NA,TRBV10-3,TGTGCCATCAGTGAAACCGAGTTCTCCTACGAGCAGTACTTC,CAISETEFSYEQYF
NA,TRBJ2-1,NA,TRBV9,TGTGCCAGCAGCGTACTCCCTGGCCATGGGCAGTTCTTC,CASSVLPGHGQFF
once,TRBJ2-1,NA,TRBV29-1,TGCAGCGTTGAAGGCAGGCTGGCCTACAATGAGCAGTTCTTC,CSVEGRLAYNEQFF
NA,TRBJ2-1,TRBD1,TRBV7-8,TGTGCCAGCAGCATCCGGGACAGGGTACATGAGCAGTTCTTC,CASSIRDRVHEQFF
once,TRBJ2-1,NA,TRBV28,TGTGCCAGCAGTTCTACGGATTCGGGAAATGAGCAGTTCTTC,CASSSTDSGNEQFF
NA,TRBJ2-3,TRBD1,TRBV7-2,TGTGCCAGCAGCTTCCCCGGGACAGCGAACACAGATACGCAGTATTTT,CASSFPGTANTDTQYF
few,TRBJ1-1,NA,TRBV5-1,TGCGCCAGCAGCTCGAGGGAAGGCGGGATCATGAACACTGAAGCTTTCTTT,CASSSREGGIMNTEAFF
few,TRBJ2-1,TRBD2,TRBV14,TGTGCCAGCAGCCACCCCAGGACTAGCGGGAGGGTGTGGAAGTTCTTC,CASSHPRTSGRVWKFF
NA,TRBJ2-7,NA,TRBV4-3,TGCGCCAGCAGCCTAGGACTTACCTCCTACAATGAGCAGTACTTC,CASSLGLTSYNEQYF
NA,TRBJ2-3,TRBD2,TRBV7-8,TGTGCCAGCAGCCCCATGACTAGCGGGAGATACTTTGCGCAGTATTTT,CASSPMTSGRYFAQYF